The rows below give T cell receptor beta chains drawn from one sample of a study of shared clonotypes between healthy human individuals. Generated by immunoSEQ multiplex PCR, the TCRdb table keeps only in-frame clones and is missing some. This sample carries millions of clones, about 95% of them seen once, and the ten largest clones take around 1.1%. Specimen: naive CD8+ T cells sorted from blood. These receptor sequences come from a young man in good health. Both conserved end residues are part of each CDR3. A D gene is named only where the DNA matches it firmly. Some rows mark clone size as missing; the rest say once, few, many or name a class of expanded clone.

d_call clone_size j_call v_call cdr3_nt cdr3_aa
. . TRBJ1-4 TRBV25-1 TGTGCCAGCATCCCGACAGGAAGTGAAAAACTGTTTTTT CASIPTGSEKLFF
TRBD1 . TRBJ2-7 TRBV29-1 TGCAGCGCCGGGACAGCATTCTACAACGAGCAGTACTTC CSAGTAFYNEQYF
. . TRBJ2-5 TRBV7-9 TGTGCCAGCAGCCATACCCAAGAGACCCAGTACTTC CASSHTQETQYF
. . TRBJ1-5 TRBV5-6 TGTGCCAGCAGCTTGGGGGGCCAGGGCAATCAGCCCCAGCATTTT CASSLGGQGNQPQHF
. . TRBJ2-5 TRBV11-2 TGTGCCAGCAGCCGCTCTGTAGAGACCCAGTACTTC CASSRSVETQYF
TRBD1 . TRBJ2-3 TRBV7-9 TGTGCCAGCAGCTTAGGGACAGGGGGCCCAGATACGCAGTATTTT CASSLGTGGPDTQYF
. . TRBJ2-7 TRBV5-6 TGTGCCAGCAGCCTGGGCAGGGCGGCCGAGCAGTACTTC CASSLGRAAEQYF
. . TRBJ2-7 TRBV27 TGTGCCAGCAGTACAAATCCCTACGAGCAGTACTTC CASSTNPYEQYF
TRBD1 . TRBJ1-2 TRBV5-1 TGCGCCAGCAGCCCCACAGGGGGTGATGGCTACACCTTC CASSPTGGDGYTF
TRBD2 . TRBJ2-7 TRBV5-1 TGCGCCAGCAGAAAGGGACTAGCGGAATCCTACGAGCAGTACTTC CASRKGLAESYEQYF
. . TRBJ1-1 TRBV6-5 TGTGCCAGCAGTTACTCGGAAGCAGGGTCAACTGAAGCTTTCTTT CASSYSEAGSTEAFF
. . TRBJ1-4 TRBV27 TGTGCCAGCAGCCCTGTCCCAATTAATGAAAAACTGTTTTTT CASSPVPINEKLFF
TRBD1 . TRBJ2-3 TRBV7-9 TGTGCCAGCAGCCTTTCCGATACATTTCAGGGGGACACAGATACGCAGTATTTT CASSLSDTFQGDTDTQYF
TRBD2 . TRBJ2-7 TRBV9 TGTGCCAGCAGCGTAGGACTAGCGGGAGGAGGTTACTACGAGCAGTACTTC CASSVGLAGGGYYEQYF
. few TRBJ1-5 TRBV10-1 TGCGCCAGCAGCCAGAGACCATTTAGCAATCAGCCCCAGCATTTT CASSQRPFSNQPQHF
TRBD1 . TRBJ2-7 TRBV4-3 TGCGCCAGCAGCCCCAGGGACAGTCTATACGAGCAGTACTTC CASSPRDSLYEQYF
. . TRBJ2-3 TRBV28 TGTGCCAGCAGTTTACCGGGAGGCACAGATACGCAGTATTTT CASSLPGGTDTQYF
. . TRBJ1-6 TRBV13 TGTGCCAGCAGCTTAATCAATTCACCCCTCCACTTT CASSLINSPLHF
. once TRBJ1-4 TRBV4-1 TGCGCCAGCAGCCAAAATTTTGGGGGACCTAATGAAAAACTGTTTTTT CASSQNFGGPNEKLFF
. . TRBJ2-7 TRBV29-1 TGCAGCGCCTTAACCGGGTACGAGCAGTACTTC CSALTGYEQYF
TRBD2 once TRBJ2-5 TRBV6-5 TGTGCCAGCAGTTCTACGGGGGGAACCTGGGAGACCCAGTACTTC CASSSTGGTWETQYF
. . TRBJ2-3 TRBV9 TGTGCCAGCAGCGTAGAGGACTCCCCAACAGATACGCAGTATTTT CASSVEDSPTDTQYF
TRBD1 . TRBJ1-1 TRBV11-2 TGTGCCAGCAGCCCTCACGGACAGGGGGGGACTGAAGCTTTCTTT CASSPHGQGGTEAFF
. . TRBJ1-2 TRBV5-4 TGTGCCAGCAGTTTACAGGGAAGTGGAGGCTACACCTTC CASSLQGSGGYTF
. . TRBJ2-1 TRBV7-9 TGTGCCAGCAGCTTAGACCGGCCAGTGCGCCGCTCCTACAATGAGCAGTTCTTC CASSLDRPVRRSYNEQFF
. . TRBJ2-5 TRBV27 TGTGCCAGCAGTCTTTGGGCGTCAGGACAAGTACAAGAGACCCAGTACTTC CASSLWASGQVQETQYF
. once TRBJ2-7 TRBV5-1 TGCGCCAGCAAGGGGGACACCTCCTACGAGCAGTACTTC CASKGDTSYEQYF
. . TRBJ2-1 TRBV4-1 TGCGCCAGCAGCCAAGTGCCACCGGGACAAAGATCCAATGAGCAGTTCTTC CASSQVPPGQRSNEQFF
TRBD2 once TRBJ2-1 TRBV13 TGTGCCAGCAGCTTAGGCGGGAGGTCCTACAATGAGCAGTTCTTC CASSLGGRSYNEQFF
. . TRBJ2-7 TRBV27 TGTGCCAGCAGAGGTATTGGTGGGATACACGAGCAGTACTTC CASRGIGGIHEQYF
. once TRBJ1-4 TRBV7-9 TGTGCCAGCAGCTTAGGCCAGGGTGCTGGAAAACTGTTTTTT CASSLGQGAGKLFF
. . TRBJ2-5 TRBV27 TGTGCCAGCAGTACCCTGACAAAGGTGGGGGAGACCCAGTACTTC CASSTLTKVGETQYF
. . TRBJ2-1 TRBV19 TGTGCCAGTAGTCCGGAACCGAGCTCCTACAATGAGCAGTTCTTC CASSPEPSSYNEQFF
TRBD2 . TRBJ2-3 TRBV6-5 TGTGCCAGCAGTTTAGTCCCGGGACTAGAGGCAGATACGCAGTATTTT CASSLVPGLEADTQYF
. . TRBJ1-1 TRBV2 TGTGCCAGCAGCTTACAGGGACCTGAAGCTTTCTTT CASSLQGPEAFF
. . TRBJ2-2 TRBV10-3 TGTGCCATCAGTGATGGGGGGAACTTTAGCACCGGGGAGCTGTTTTTT CAISDGGNFSTGELFF
TRBD1 . TRBJ2-7 TRBV10-3 TGTGCCATCAGCGATCGGCACGGGACAGGGCAAGATGACGAGCAGTACTTC CAISDRHGTGQDDEQYF
. once TRBJ1-5 TRBV19 TGTGCCAGTAGTATAGAACAGATCAATCAGCCCCAGCATTTT CASSIEQINQPQHF
. . TRBJ2-2 TRBV30 TGTGCCTGGCCGGTCAGCGGGGAGCTGTTTTTT CAWPVSGELFF
. . TRBJ2-7 TRBV11-2 TGTGCCAGCAGCTTAGTCCAGGGCCCCTACGAGCAGTACTTC CASSLVQGPYEQYF
TRBD1 . TRBJ1-2 TRBV11-2 TGTGCCAGCAGCCTCGCGGGACAGGGTTCTAACTATGGCTACACCTTC CASSLAGQGSNYGYTF
TRBD1 . TRBJ1-1 TRBV11-2 TGTGCCAGCAGCCCCCAGGGACAGGGCGCTGAAGCTTTCTTT CASSPQGQGAEAFF
. . TRBJ1-5 TRBV19 TGTGCCAGTACATGGGGGGAAGGCAATCAGCCCCAGCATTTT CASTWGEGNQPQHF
. . TRBJ2-7 TRBV11-2 TGTGCCAGCAGCCCCCTAGGAGAGCAGTACTTC CASSPLGEQYF
. once TRBJ2-7 TRBV6-1 TGTGCCAGCCGGGAGGGGACAGGGTCGTACGAGCAGTACTTC CASREGTGSYEQYF
. . TRBJ1-5 TRBV11-3 TGTGCCAGTACCACCGAACAGGGAAAACATAGCAATCAGCCCCAGCATTTT CASTTEQGKHSNQPQHF
. . TRBJ2-3 TRBV30 TGTGCCTGGGCAGACAGCACAGATACGCAGTATTTT CAWADSTDTQYF
TRBD1 . TRBJ2-7 TRBV5-8 TGTGCCAGCAGCCTGGACAGGGGCGCCTACGAGCAGTACTTC CASSLDRGAYEQYF
. once TRBJ1-4 TRBV6-1 TGTGCCAGCAGTGAAAATGCGGAGGTGGATGAAAAACTGTTTTTT CASSENAEVDEKLFF
. few TRBJ1-1 TRBV6-5 TGTGCCAGCAGTCACAGGGAAACTGAAGCTTTCTTT CASSHRETEAFF
. . TRBJ1-5 TRBV7-8 TGTGCCAGCAGCTTACACTTTGAGGACCGCAATCAGCCCCAGCATTTT CASSLHFEDRNQPQHF
. . TRBJ2-7 TRBV7-2 TGTGCCAGCAGCTTAGCCCGGGACATTTCCTACGAGCAGTACTTC CASSLARDISYEQYF
. . TRBJ2-7 TRBV4-1 TGCGCCAGCAGCTACCAGCTGGGGAGTTCCTACGAGCAGTACTTC CASSYQLGSSYEQYF
TRBD1 . TRBJ1-2 TRBV7-3 TGTGCCAGCAGCGCGACAGGGGGGAATGGCTACACCTTC CASSATGGNGYTF